What follows are 10 T cell receptor beta chains derived from one specimen sequenced in a study of blood T cell repertoires in COVID-19. Clones were sequenced by immunoSEQ multiplex PCR, and TCRdb holds only the in-frame ones, with some missing. The top ten hold 3.2% of the sample, which has roughly 190,000 clones, around 84% seen once. Sequenced material: PBMCs or T cells enriched from blood (not recorded which). The receptors derive from a woman aged 30 to 39 who had recovered from COVID-19.

The rearrangement uses TRBV30 and TRBJ2-7, with D tentatively TRBD1 (6 bases). Per the germline V gene, CDR1 is GTSNPN and CDR2 is SVGIG (reference sequence). This CDR3 contains 15 residues. V gave up 3 bases and J gave up 7 bases, with 22 bases separating them. In DNA, the CDR3 is TGTGCCTGGAGAGGGAAGAGGGCAGGGGCTTCGGAGCAGTACTTC. It translates to CAWRGKRAGASEQYF.

The gene calls are TRBV5-1 and TRBJ2-2; 11 nucleotides agree with TRBD2. CDR3 length equals 15 residues. Losses at the gene ends were 1 base for V and 10 bases for J; bases not matched to a gene: 6. Germline lookup yields CDR1 SGHRS and CDR2 YFSETQ. The CDR3 DNA is TGCGCCAGCAGCTTGTCTAGCGGGGGGCCGCCGGAGCTGTTTTTT. This sequence encodes CASSLSSGGPPELFF.

This clone was counted between two and nine times. The chain recombines TRBV11-2 with TRBJ1-2; 7 bases are a match to TRBD1. CDR3 size: 13 residues. Trimming at V came to 4 bases and at J to 7 bases, leaving 6 bases not matched to a gene. CDR1 is SGHAT, CDR2 FQNNGV, per germline. In DNA form, the CDR3 reads TGTGCCAGCAGCTCGAACAGGGGCTTTGGCTACACCTTC. This sequence encodes CASSSNRGFGYTF.

The gene calls are TRBV18 and TRBJ2-7; TRBD1 might be the D (6 bases). V lost 5 bases and J lost 4, with 9 bases in between. Germline lookup yields CDR1 KGHSH and CDR2 LQKENI. This CDR3 region has 12 residues. In DNA, the CDR3 is TGTGCCAGCTCATTTGGACAGTACGAGCAGTACGTC. Protein sequence: CASSFGQYEQYV.

This clone showed up many times. The V call is TRBV6-2 or TRBV6-3, the J call TRBJ2-1, with TRBD1 identical over 10 bases. Looked up from germline, CDR1 is MNHEY and CDR2 is SVGEGT. The CDR3 runs 14 residues. Trimming at V came to 6 bases and at J to 8 bases, leaving 7 bases not matched to a gene. CDR3 loop: CASSRRTGGDEQFF. CDR3 nucleotide sequence: TGTGCCAGCAGCCGGCGGACAGGGGGAGATGAGCAGTTCTTC.

J is TRBJ2-3 and V is TRBV7-9; D may be TRBD2 (6 bases). The germline V gene encodes CDR1 SEHNR and CDR2 FQNEAQ (reference sequence). V was trimmed by 8 bases and J by 6 bases, leaving 12 bases between them. This CDR3 has 12 residues. DNA for the CDR3: TGTGCCAGCGGCCGCGGGAAGGATACGCAGTATTTT. It translates to CASGRGKDTQYF.

The J gene is TRBJ1-3, the V gene TRBV18; the D gene is possibly TRBD1 (6 bases). From germline, CDR1 is KGHSH and CDR2 LQKENI. This CDR3 comprises 16 residues. Trimming removed 4 bases from V and 9 bases from J, with 22 bases in between. The CDR3 protein is CASSLIQTGSESTIYF. The CDR3 DNA reads as TGTGCCAGCTCACTAATCCAGACAGGCTCTGAAAGCACCATATATTTT.

This clone showed up just once. V and J are TRBV28 and TRBJ2-7; 11 bases align to TRBD2. The CDR3 contains 15 residues. Germline CDR1 is MDHEN and CDR2 is SYDVKM. Trimming at V came to 3 bases and at J to 3 bases, leaving 4 bases not matched to a gene. The CDR3 here is CASSFPGLAGYEQYF. DNA for the CDR3: TGTGCCAGCAGTTTCCCTGGACTAGCGGGCTACGAGCAGTACTTC.

This clone was seen repeatedly, ten times or more. The chain links TRBV5-1 to TRBJ2-7, with D possibly being TRBD1 (6 bases). V was cut by 4 bases and J by 3 bases, with 11 bases left in between. This CDR3 is built from 13 residues. The germline gives CDR1 SGHRS, CDR2 YFSETQ. In DNA form, the CDR3 reads TGCGCCAGCAGCCCCCGACAGGACTACGAGCAGTACTTC. This encodes CASSPRQDYEQYF.

The rearrangement joins TRBV6-1 to TRBJ1-2; 8 bases are shared with TRBD1. The germline V gene has CDR1 MNHNS and CDR2 SASEGT. The V segment lost 4 bases and the J segment 6 bases; nucleotides outside the gene matches: 13. The CDR3 is made up of 16 amino acids. The CDR3 DNA is TGTGCCAGCAGTGCGATCCCCATTTCAGGGGGCCATGGCTACACCTTC. It translates to CASSAIPISGGHGYTF.